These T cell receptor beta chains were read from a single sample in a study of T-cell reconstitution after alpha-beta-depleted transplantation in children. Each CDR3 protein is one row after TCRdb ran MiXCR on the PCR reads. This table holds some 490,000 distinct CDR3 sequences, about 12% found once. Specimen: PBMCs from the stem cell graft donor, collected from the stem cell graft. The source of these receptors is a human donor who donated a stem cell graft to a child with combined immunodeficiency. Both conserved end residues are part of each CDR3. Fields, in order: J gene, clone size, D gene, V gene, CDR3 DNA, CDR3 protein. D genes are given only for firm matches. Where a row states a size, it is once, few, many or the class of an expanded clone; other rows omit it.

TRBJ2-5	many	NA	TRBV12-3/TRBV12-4	TGTGCCAGCAGTTTAGCCGTTGTCGAGACCCAGTACTTC	CASSLAVVETQYF
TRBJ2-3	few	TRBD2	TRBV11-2	TGTGCCAGCAGGTCCCCCGGGAGGGCCGTCACAGATACGCAGTATTTT	CASRSPGRAVTDTQYF
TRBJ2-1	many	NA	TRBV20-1	TGCAGTACCTTTTCCGGGGAGCCCTCGGTCGATGAGCAGTTCTTC	CSTFSGEPSVDEQFF
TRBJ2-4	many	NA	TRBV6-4	TGTGCCAGCAGTGACTCAGGGGCTGGCGACATTCAGTACTTC	CASSDSGAGDIQYF
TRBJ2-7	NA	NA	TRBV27	TGTGCCAGCAGTTTAGGGTTAGATTGGTACTTC	CASSLGLDWYF
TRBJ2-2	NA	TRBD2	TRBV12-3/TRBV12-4	TGTGCCAGCAGTAATAATAGCGGGTGGGCCGGGGAGCTGTTTTTT	CASSNNSGWAGELFF
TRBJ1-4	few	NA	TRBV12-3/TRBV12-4	TGTGCCAGCAGACGGACGGGTGAAAAACTGTTTTTT	CASRRTGEKLFF
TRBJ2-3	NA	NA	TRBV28	TGTGCCAGCAGATTTGAGGACTACCGCACAGATACGCAGTATTTT	CASRFEDYRTDTQYF
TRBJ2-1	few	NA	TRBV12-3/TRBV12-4	TGTGCCAGCAGCTTGGCTATATACGGCCCCTACAATGAGCAGTTCTTC	CASSLAIYGPYNEQFF
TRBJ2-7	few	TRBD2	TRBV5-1	TGCGCCAGCAGCTCGGAATTCGGAGCGGGAGAGCAGTACTTC	CASSSEFGAGEQYF
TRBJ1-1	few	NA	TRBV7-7	TGTGCCAGCAGCAAGGTTGGTGGCACTGAAGCTTTCTTT	CASSKVGGTEAFF
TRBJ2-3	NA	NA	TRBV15	TGTGCCACCAGCACGCCGCGGGACGGGCCCAACCTCCCTGATGATACGCAGTATTTT	CATSTPRDGPNLPDDTQYF
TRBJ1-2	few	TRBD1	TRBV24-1	TGTGCCACCAGTGATGCCGCAGGGGGCAGTCGCGGCTATGGCTACACCTTC	CATSDAAGGSRGYGYTF
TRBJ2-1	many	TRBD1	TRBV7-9	TGTGCCAGCAGCGGACAGGGGAGCTCCTACAATGAGCAGTTCTTC	CASSGQGSSYNEQFF
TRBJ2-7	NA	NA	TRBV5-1	TGCGCCAGCAGCCCAGGTGGGGGGACCTTCTACGAGCAGTACTTC	CASSPGGGTFYEQYF
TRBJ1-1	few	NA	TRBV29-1	TGCAGCGCGGAGGCTGGCCCAGCAACTGAAGCTTTCTTT	CSAEAGPATEAFF